This is a list of T cell receptor beta chains from one sample in a study of OX40 agonist ivuxolimab in advanced cancers. The repertoire was sequenced with immunoSEQ multiplex PCR; TCRdb's copy has only in-frame clones and lacks some. In the table there are 60,000 or so clones, 90% of which are singletons. The starting material was CD4+ or CD8+ T cells sorted from blood, obtained in a trial of the OX40 agonist ivuxolimab. These receptors were taken from an adult with an advanced solid tumor such as melanoma, head and neck, liver or kidney cancer. Both conserved end residues are part of each CDR3. D genes are given only for firm matches. Not all rows give a size; the values are once, few, many and, for expanded clones, a class.

D gene: TRBD2
J gene: TRBJ2-7
V gene: TRBV10-2
clone size: -
CDR3 protein: CASSESSGLAYEQYF
CDR3 DNA: TGCGCCAGCAGTGAGTCTAGCGGGCTCGCCTACGAGCAGTACTTC

D gene: -
J gene: TRBJ1-1
V gene: TRBV28
clone size: once
CDR3 protein: CASSLGTGANTEAFF
CDR3 DNA: TGTGCCAGCAGTTTAGGGACGGGGGCGAACACTGAAGCTTTCTTT

D gene: -
J gene: TRBJ2-7
V gene: TRBV28
clone size: -
CDR3 protein: CASSLRTYEQYF
CDR3 DNA: TGTGCCAGCAGTTTGCGGACCTACGAGCAGTACTTC

D gene: -
J gene: TRBJ1-6
V gene: TRBV6-5
clone size: -
CDR3 protein: CASSYENSPLHF
CDR3 DNA: TGTGCCAGCAGTTACGAGAATTCACCCCTCCACTTT

D gene: TRBD1
J gene: TRBJ2-3
V gene: TRBV11-2
clone size: -
CDR3 protein: CASSVGTGAPDTQYF
CDR3 DNA: TGTGCCAGCAGCGTCGGGACAGGGGCCCCAGATACGCAGTATTTT

D gene: TRBD2
J gene: TRBJ2-7
V gene: TRBV28
clone size: -
CDR3 protein: CASSSITTWTSLDEQYF
CDR3 DNA: TGTGCCAGCAGTTCCATAACTACTTGGACTAGCCTCGACGAGCAGTACTTC

D gene: TRBD2
J gene: TRBJ2-7
V gene: TRBV5-1
clone size: -
CDR3 protein: CASSLNYRGSSGSYEQYF
CDR3 DNA: TGCGCCAGCAGCTTGAATTATCGTGGTTCTAGCGGGAGCTACGAGCAGTACTTC

D gene: TRBD2
J gene: TRBJ2-1
V gene: TRBV18
clone size: -
CDR3 protein: CASSPPLAGEDEQFF
CDR3 DNA: TGTGCCAGCTCACCACCCCTAGCGGGAGAGGATGAGCAGTTCTTC

D gene: -
J gene: TRBJ2-3
V gene: TRBV7-2
clone size: -
CDR3 protein: CASSVSGTGDTQYF
CDR3 DNA: TGTGCCAGCAGCGTTAGCGGAACGGGGGATACGCAGTATTTT

D gene: TRBD1
J gene: TRBJ1-1
V gene: TRBV7-8
clone size: -
CDR3 protein: CASSLRTGTMNTEAFF
CDR3 DNA: TGTGCCAGCAGCTTAAGGACAGGGACCATGAACACTGAAGCTTTCTTT

D gene: -
J gene: TRBJ2-4
V gene: TRBV6-4
clone size: -
CDR3 protein: CASSQGTSQNIQYF
CDR3 DNA: TGTGCCAGCAGCCAGGGAACATCCCAAAACATTCAGTACTTC

D gene: -
J gene: TRBJ1-1
V gene: TRBV9
clone size: -
CDR3 protein: CASSGGPSFTLTDPAFF
CDR3 DNA: TGTGCCAGCAGCGGCGGGCCTTCTTTCACCCTAACGGATCCGGCTTTCTTT

D gene: TRBD1
J gene: TRBJ1-6
V gene: TRBV19
clone size: -
CDR3 protein: CASSPGQGAGPLHF
CDR3 DNA: TGTGCCAGTAGTCCGGGACAGGGCGCAGGACCCCTCCACTTT

D gene: TRBD2
J gene: TRBJ2-2
V gene: TRBV7-7
clone size: -
CDR3 protein: CASSFSGGGTGELFF
CDR3 DNA: TGTGCCAGCAGCTTCTCCGGGGGGGGCACCGGGGAGCTGTTTTTT

D gene: -
J gene: TRBJ2-3
V gene: TRBV6-1
clone size: -
CDR3 protein: CASSESAATDTQYF
CDR3 DNA: TGTGCCAGCAGTGAATCCGCGGCCACAGATACGCAGTATTTT

D gene: TRBD1
J gene: TRBJ1-2
V gene: TRBV7-2
clone size: -
CDR3 protein: CASSGDRGGGYTF
CDR3 DNA: TGTGCCAGCAGCGGTGACAGGGGCGGCGGCTACACCTTC

D gene: -
J gene: TRBJ1-1
V gene: TRBV18
clone size: -
CDR3 protein: CASSHGTVNTEAFF
CDR3 DNA: TGTGCCAGCTCCCACGGGACGGTGAACACTGAAGCTTTCTTT

D gene: -
J gene: TRBJ1-5
V gene: TRBV6-5
clone size: -
CDR3 protein: CASSNRRDQPQHF
CDR3 DNA: TGTGCCAGCAGTAACAGGCGGGATCAGCCCCAGCATTTT